Detailed here is one T cell receptor (beta chain). Its specificity is not known. The assay was immunoSEQ multiplex PCR, and TCRdb's table has in-frame clones only and misses some. This table has around 8,000 clones, about 62% appearing once. The sample originates from a study of high-grade serous ovarian cancer treatment subgroups. Overall study context: Samples averaged about 15,000 reads and several thousand unique TCR beta rearrangements. Broader study findings: Bulk tumor TCR sequencing gave no spatial information. CDR1 and CDR2 were left unanalyzed; analyses focused on CDR3.

V was pared by 2 bases and J by 6 bases, with 6 bases of the junction left unmatched. The CDR3 runs to 16 residues. Germline V CDR1 and CDR2: MNHEY, SMNVEV (reference sequence). Tumor samples were taken before definitive surgery or chemotherapy. The V gene is TRBV27, the J gene TRBJ2-2; 10 nucleotides align to TRBD2. The material sequenced was tumor tissue. The sequence came from a human donor with high-grade serous ovarian cancer. CDR3 in amino acids: CASSLLAGVFAGELFF. CDR3 nucleotide sequence: TGTGCCAGCAGTTTACTAGCGGGAGTCTTCGCCGGGGAGCTGTTTTTT.